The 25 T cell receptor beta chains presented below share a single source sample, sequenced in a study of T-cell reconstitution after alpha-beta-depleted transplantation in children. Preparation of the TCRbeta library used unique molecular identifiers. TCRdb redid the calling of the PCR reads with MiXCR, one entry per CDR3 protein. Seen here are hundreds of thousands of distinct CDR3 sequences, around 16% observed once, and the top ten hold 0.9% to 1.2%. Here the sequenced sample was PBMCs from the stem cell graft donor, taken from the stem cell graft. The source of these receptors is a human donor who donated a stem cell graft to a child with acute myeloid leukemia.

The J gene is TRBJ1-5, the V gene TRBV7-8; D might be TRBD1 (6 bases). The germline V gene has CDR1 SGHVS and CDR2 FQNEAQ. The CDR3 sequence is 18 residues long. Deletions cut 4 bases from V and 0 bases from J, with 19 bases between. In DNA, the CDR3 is TGTGCCAGCAGCTCCGAAAGGGGGTCCCAATATAGCAATCAGCCCCAGCATTTT. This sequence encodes CASSSERGSQYSNQPQHF. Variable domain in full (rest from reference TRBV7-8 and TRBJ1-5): GAGVSQSPRYKVAKRGQDVALRCDPISGHVSLFWYQQALGQGPEFLTYFQNEAQLDKSGLPSDRFFAERPEGSVSTLKIQRTQQEDSAVYLCASSSERGSQYSNQPQHFGDGTRLSIL.

In DNA, the CDR3 is TGTGCCAGCAGTCGACAGGACTCCTATGGCTACACCTTC. This codes for CASSRQDSYGYTF. The chain employs TRBV7-9 and TRBJ1-2; TRBD1 might be the D (6 bases). Germline CDR1 reads SEHNR; CDR2 reads FQNEAQ (reference sequence). The CDR3 runs to 13 residues. The ends were cut back, 6 bases at V and 4 bases at J, with 12 bases in the middle. The full variable domain, its missing parts supplied by reference TRBV7-9 and TRBJ1-2, is DTGVSQNPRHKITKRGQNVTFRCDPISEHNRLYWYRQTLGQGPEFLTYFQNEAQLEKSRLLSDRFSAERPKGSFSTLEIQRTEQGDSAMYLCASSRQDSYGYTFGSGTRLTVV.

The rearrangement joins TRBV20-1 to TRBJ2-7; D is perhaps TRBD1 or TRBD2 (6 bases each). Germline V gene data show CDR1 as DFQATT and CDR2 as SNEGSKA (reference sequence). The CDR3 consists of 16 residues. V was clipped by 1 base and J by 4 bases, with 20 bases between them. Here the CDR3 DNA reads TGCAGTGCTAGAGCGTCCGGGGGCCGCGGGGATTACGAGCAGTACTTC. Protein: CSARASGGRGDYEQYF.

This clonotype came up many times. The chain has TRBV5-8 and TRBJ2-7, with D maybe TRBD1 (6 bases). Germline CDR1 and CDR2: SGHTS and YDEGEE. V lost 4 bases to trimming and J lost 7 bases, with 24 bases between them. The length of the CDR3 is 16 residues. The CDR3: CASSGYREKGGQEQYV. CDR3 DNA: TGTGCCAGCAGCGGTTACAGGGAAAAGGGTGGCCAGGAGCAGTACGTC.

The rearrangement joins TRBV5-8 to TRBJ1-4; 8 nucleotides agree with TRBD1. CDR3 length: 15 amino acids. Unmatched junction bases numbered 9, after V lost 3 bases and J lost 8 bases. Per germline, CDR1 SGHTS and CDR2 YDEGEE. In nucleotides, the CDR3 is TGTGCCAGCAGCTCCGATGGACAGGGATACGAAAAACTGTTTTTT. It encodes CASSSDGQGYEKLFF.

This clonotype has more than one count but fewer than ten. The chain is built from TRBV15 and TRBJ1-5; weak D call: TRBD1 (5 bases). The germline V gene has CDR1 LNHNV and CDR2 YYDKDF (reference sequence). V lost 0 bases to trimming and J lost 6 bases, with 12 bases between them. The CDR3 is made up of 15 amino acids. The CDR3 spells CATSRDRQGAQPQHF. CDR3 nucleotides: TGTGCCACCAGCAGAGATCGGCAGGGCGCTCAGCCCCAGCATTTT.

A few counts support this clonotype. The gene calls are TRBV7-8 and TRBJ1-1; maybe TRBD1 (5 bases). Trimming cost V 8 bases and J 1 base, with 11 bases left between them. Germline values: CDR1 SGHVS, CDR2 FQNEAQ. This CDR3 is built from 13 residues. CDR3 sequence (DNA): TGTGCCAGCGGAGTAGGACAGAACACTGAAGCTTTCTTT. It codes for CASGVGQNTEAFF.

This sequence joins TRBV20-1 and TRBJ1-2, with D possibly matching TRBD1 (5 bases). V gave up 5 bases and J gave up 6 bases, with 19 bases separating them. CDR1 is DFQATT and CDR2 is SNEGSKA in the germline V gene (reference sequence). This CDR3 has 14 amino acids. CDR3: CSADTGLDFNGYTF. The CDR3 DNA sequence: TGCAGTGCTGATACGGGACTTGATTTCAATGGCTACACCTTC.

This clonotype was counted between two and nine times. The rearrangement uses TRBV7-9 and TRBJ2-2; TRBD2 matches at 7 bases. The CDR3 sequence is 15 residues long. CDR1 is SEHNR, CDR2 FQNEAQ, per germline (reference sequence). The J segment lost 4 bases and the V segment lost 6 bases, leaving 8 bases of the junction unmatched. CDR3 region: CASSFTSDGTGELFF. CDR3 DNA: TGTGCCAGCAGTTTCACTAGCGATGGCACCGGGGAGCTGTTTTTT.

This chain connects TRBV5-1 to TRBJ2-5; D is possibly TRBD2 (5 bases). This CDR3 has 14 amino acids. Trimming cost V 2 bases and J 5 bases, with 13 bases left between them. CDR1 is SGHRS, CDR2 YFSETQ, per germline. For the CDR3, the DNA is TGCGCCAGCAGCTTTTCCGGGGAAGGGGAGACCCAGTACTTC. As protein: CASSFSGEGETQYF. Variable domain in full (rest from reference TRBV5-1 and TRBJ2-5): KAGVTQTPRYLIKTRGQQVTLSCSPISGHRSVSWYQQTPGQGLQFLFEYFSETQRNKGNFPGRFSGRQFSNSRSEMNVSTLELGDSALYLCASSFSGEGETQYFGPGTRLLVL.

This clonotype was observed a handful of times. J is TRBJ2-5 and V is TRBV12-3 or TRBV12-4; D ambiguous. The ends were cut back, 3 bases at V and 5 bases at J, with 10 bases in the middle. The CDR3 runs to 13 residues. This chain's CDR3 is CASSFRQYETQYF. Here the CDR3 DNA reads TGTGCCAGCAGTTTTCGGCAGTACGAGACCCAGTACTTC.

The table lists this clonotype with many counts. This CDR3 reads CASSLSLDYNEQFF. In DNA form, the CDR3 reads TGTGCCAGCAGTTTATCTCTCGACTACAATGAGCAGTTCTTC. The V and J genes are TRBV27 and TRBJ2-1; no firm D call. The CDR3 runs 14 residues. V lost 0 bases, J lost 3 bases, and 6 bases lay in between. The germline V gene has CDR1 MNHEY and CDR2 SMNVEV (reference sequence).

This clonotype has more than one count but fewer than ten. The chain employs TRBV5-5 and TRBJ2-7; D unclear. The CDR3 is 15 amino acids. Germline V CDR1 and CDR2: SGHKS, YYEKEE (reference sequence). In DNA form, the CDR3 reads TGTCCCAGCAGCTTGCTGGATACAGCTAACGCCGAGCAGTACGTC. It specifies CPSSLLDTANAEQYV.

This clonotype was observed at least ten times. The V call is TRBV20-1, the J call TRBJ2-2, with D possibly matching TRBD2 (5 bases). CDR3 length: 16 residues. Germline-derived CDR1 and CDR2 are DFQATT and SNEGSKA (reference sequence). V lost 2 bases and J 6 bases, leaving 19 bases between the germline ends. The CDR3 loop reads CSARPQSPTRPGELFF. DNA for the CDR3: TGCAGTGCTAGACCCCAATCCCCAACTAGGCCCGGGGAGCTGTTTTTT.

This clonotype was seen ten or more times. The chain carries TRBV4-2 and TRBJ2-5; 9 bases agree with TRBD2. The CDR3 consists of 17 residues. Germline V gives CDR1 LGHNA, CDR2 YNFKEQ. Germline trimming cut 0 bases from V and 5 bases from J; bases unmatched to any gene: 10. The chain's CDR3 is CASSQDGPSGEGETQYF. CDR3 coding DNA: TGTGCCAGCAGCCAAGATGGGCCTAGCGGGGAGGGGGAGACCCAGTACTTC.

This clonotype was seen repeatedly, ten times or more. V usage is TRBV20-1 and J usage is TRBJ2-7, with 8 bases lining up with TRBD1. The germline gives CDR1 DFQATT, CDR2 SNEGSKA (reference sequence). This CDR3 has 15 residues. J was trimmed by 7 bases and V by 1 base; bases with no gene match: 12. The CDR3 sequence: CSARAETGELGEQYF. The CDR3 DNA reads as TGCAGTGCTAGAGCTGAGACAGGGGAGTTAGGGGAGCAGTACTTC.

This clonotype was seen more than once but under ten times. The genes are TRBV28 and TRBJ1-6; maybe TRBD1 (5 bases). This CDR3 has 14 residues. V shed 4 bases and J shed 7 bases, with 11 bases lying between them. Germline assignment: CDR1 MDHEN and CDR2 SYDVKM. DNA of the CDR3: TGTGCCAGCAGTTGGTTCAGGGCCAATTCACCCCTCCACTTT. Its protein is CASSWFRANSPLHF.

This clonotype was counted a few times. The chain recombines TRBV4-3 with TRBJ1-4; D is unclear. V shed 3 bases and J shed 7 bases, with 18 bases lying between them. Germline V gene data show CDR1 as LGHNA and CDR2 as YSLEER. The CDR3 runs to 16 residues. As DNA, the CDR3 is TGCGCCAGCAGCCAGGGAGGCCCTGGCCCGGGTGAAAAACTGTTTTTT. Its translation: CASSQGGPGPGEKLFF.

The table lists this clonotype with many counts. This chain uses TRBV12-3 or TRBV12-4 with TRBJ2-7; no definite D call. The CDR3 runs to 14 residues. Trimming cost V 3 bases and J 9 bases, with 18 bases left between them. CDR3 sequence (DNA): TGTGCCAGCAGTTTGTCCCTAGACACTTTCGGGCAGTACTTC. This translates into CASSLSLDTFGQYF.

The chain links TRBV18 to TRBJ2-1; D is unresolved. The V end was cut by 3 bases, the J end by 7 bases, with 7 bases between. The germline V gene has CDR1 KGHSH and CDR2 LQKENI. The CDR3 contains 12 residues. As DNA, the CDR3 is TGTGCCAGCTCACCCACAGAGAATGAGCAGTTCTTC. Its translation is CASSPTENEQFF.

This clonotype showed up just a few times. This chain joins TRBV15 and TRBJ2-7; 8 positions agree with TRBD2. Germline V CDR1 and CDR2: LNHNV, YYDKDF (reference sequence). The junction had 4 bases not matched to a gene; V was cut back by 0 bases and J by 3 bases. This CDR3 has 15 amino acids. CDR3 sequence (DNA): TGTGCCACCAGCAGAGATCGAGGGACTAGCTACGAGCAGTACTTC. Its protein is CATSRDRGTSYEQYF.

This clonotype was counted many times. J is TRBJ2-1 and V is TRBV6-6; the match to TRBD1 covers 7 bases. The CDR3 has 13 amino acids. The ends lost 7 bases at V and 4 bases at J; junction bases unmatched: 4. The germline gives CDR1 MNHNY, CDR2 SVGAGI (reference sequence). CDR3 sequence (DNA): TGTGCCAGCACCAGGACAGGTTACAATGAGCAGTTCTTC. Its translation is CASTRTGYNEQFF.

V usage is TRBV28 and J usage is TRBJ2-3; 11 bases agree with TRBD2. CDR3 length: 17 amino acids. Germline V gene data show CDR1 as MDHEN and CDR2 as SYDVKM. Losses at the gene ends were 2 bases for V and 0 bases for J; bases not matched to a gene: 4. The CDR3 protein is CASSLPLAGESTDTQYF. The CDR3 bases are TGTGCCAGCAGTTTACCACTAGCGGGGGAGAGCACAGATACGCAGTATTTT.

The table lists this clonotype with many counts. CDR3 sequence (DNA): TGCAGTGCTAGAGATCTTGGCGGGAGCTCCTACAATGAGCAGTTCTTC. It codes for CSARDLGGSSYNEQFF. The rearrangement joins TRBV20-1 to TRBJ2-1; 7 bases are shared with TRBD2. V shed 0 bases, J shed 0 bases, and the junction held 5 bases outside the gene matches. Germline V gene lookup returns CDR1 DFQATT and CDR2 SNEGSKA (reference sequence). The CDR3 has 16 residues.

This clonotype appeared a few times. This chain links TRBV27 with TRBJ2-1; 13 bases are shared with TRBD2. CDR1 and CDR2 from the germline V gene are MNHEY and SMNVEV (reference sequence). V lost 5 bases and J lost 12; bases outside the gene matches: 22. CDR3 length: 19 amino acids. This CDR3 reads CASSTGQGNRLAGGPRQFF. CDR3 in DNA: TGTGCCAGCAGTACGGGACAGGGGAACCGACTAGCGGGGGGCCCCCGGCAGTTCTTC.